What follows is one T cell receptor (beta chain) and its context. What it recognizes is unknown. Other DNA sequences in the same sample also yield this CDR3. The sorted-subset replicate PCRs were given around 190 ng DNA, which is 30,000 or so T cell genomes. Generated by immunoSEQ multiplex PCR, the TCRdb table keeps only in-frame clones and is missing some. This sample carries roughly 650,000 clones, around 97% of them seen once, and the ten largest clones take 0.057%. With V trimmed by 6 bases and J by 2 bases, 3 bases remained unmatched. This CDR3 spans 13 amino acids. Germline values: CDR1 MDHEN, CDR2 SYDVKM. The sample originates from a study of shared clonotypes between healthy human individuals. Study outcomes and limitations: Rarefaction exposed incomplete sorted-subset sequencing despite large depth.

Naive CD4+ cells were CD45RA-selected; the remaining cells were memory. Sequenced: naive CD4+ T cells sorted from blood. Subset here: CD45RA+ positively selected. The V gene is TRBV28, the J gene TRBJ2-5; 7 bases align to TRBD2. This TCR came from a woman aged 30 to 39 in good health. CDR3 amino acids: CASSPSGQETQYF. The CDR3 bases are TGTGCCAGCAGCCCTAGCGGACAAGAGACCCAGTACTTC.